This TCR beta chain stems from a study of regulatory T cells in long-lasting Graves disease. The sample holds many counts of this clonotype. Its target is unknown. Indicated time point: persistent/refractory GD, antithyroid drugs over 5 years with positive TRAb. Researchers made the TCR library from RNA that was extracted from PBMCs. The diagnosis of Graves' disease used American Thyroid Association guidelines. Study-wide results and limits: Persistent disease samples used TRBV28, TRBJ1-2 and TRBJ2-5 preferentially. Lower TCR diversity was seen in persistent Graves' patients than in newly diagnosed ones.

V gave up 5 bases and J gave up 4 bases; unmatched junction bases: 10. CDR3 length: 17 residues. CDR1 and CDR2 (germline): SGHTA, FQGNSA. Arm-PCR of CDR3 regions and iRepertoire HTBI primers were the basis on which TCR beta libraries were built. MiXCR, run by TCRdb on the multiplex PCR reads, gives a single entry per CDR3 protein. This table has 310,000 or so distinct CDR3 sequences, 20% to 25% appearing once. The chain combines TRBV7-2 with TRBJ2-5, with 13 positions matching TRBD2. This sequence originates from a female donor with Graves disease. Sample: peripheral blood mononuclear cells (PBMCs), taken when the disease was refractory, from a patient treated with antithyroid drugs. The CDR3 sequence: CASSILAGGGLGETQYF. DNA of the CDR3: TGTGCCAGCAGCATACTAGCGGGAGGGGGATTGGGAGAGACCCAGTACTTC.